This TCR beta chain stems from a study of blood T cell repertoires in COVID-19. With 5 bases clipped from V and 1 base from J, the junction kept 7 bases outside the gene matches. Germline CDR1 SGHVS, CDR2 FNYEAQ. The CDR3 is made up of 16 amino acids. Sequenced by immunoSEQ multiplex PCR; TCRdb stores in-frame clones only, minus some. The data show fewer than 150,000 clones, around 90% seen once. The receptor's source is a human donor in a cohort sampled during active COVID-19. Sequencing was done on a sample of peripheral blood. J is TRBJ1-1 and V is TRBV7-6; 10 bases map to TRBD1. In DNA, the CDR3 is TGTGCCAGCAGCGCTCGACAGGGGGCGACGAACACTGAAGCTTTCTTT. Its translation: CASSARQGATNTEAFF.